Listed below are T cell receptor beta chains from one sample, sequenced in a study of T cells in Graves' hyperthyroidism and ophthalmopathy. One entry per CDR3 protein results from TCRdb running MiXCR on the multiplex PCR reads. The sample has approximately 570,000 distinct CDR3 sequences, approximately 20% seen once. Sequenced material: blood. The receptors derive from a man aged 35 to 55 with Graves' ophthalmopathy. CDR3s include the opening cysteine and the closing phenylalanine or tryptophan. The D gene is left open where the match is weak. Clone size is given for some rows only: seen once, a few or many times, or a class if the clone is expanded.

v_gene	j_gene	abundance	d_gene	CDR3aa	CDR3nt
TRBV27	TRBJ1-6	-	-	CASSQQMNSPLHF	TGTGCCAGCAGTCAGCAAATGAATTCACCCCTCCACTTT
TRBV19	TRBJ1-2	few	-	CASSKAARDVYGYTF	TGTGCCAGTTCGAAAGCAGCCCGGGATGTCTATGGCTACACCTTC
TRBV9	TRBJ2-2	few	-	CASSVGQAYTGELFF	TGTGCCAGCAGCGTAGGACAGGCTTACACCGGGGAGCTGTTTTTT
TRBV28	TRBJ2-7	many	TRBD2	CASSSSTSGVLGEQYF	TGTGCCAGCAGTTCCTCGACTAGCGGGGTGCTTGGTGAGCAGTACTTC
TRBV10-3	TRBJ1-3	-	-	CAISQQQLSGNTIYF	TGTGCCATCAGCCAACAGCAGCTCTCTGGAAACACCATATATTTT
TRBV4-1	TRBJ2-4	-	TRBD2	CASSQEGLAGTAKNIQYF	TGCGCCAGCAGCCAAGAAGGACTAGCGGGAACAGCCAAAAACATTCAGTACTTC
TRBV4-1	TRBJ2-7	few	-	CASSQGRGPYSYEQYF	TGCGCCAGCAGCCAAGGGAGGGGCCCTTACTCCTACGAGCAGTACTTC
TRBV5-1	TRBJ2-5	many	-	CASSLGLARGPAETQYF	TGCGCCAGCAGCTTGGGTTTGGCGAGGGGACCCGCGGAGACCCAGTACTTC
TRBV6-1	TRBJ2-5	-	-	CASTRVSRGERFETQYF	TGTGCCAGCACCCGCGTTAGCAGGGGGGAAAGGTTTGAGACCCAGTACTTC
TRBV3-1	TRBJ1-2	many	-	CASSHPIKGAGLYGYTF	TGTGCCAGCAGCCACCCAATCAAGGGTGCAGGGCTATATGGCTACACCTTC
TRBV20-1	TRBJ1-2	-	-	CSARPEAVGYGYTF	TGCAGTGCTAGGCCCGAGGCAGTCGGCTATGGCTACACCTTC
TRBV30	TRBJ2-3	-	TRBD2	CARTRLAASTDTQYF	TGTGCCCGGACCCGACTAGCAGCTAGCACAGATACGCAGTATTTT
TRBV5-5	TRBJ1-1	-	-	CASSLDQGKAFF	TGTGCCAGCAGCTTGGATCAGGGGAAAGCTTTCTTT
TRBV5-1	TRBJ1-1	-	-	CASSPIAGTMNTEAFF	TGCGCCAGCAGTCCAATTGCCGGGACGATGAACACTGAAGCTTTCTTT